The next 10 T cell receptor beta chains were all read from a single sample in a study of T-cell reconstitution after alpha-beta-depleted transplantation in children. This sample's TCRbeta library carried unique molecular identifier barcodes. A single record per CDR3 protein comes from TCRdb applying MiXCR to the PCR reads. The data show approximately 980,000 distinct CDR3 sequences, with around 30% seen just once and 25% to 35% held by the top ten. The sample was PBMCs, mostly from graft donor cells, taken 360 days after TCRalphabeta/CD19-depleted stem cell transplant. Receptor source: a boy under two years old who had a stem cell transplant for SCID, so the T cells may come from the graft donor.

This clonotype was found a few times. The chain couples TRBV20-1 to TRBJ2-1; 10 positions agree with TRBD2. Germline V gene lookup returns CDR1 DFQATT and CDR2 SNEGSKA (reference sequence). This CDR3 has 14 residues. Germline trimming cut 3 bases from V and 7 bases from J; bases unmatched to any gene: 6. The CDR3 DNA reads TGCAGTGCTAGGGGACCGGGACTAGCGAATGAGCAGTTCTTC. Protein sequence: CSARGPGLANEQFF.

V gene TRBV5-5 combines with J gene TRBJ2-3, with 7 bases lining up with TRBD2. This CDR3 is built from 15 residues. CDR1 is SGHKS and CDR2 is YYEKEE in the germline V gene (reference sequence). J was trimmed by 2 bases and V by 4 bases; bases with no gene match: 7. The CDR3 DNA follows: TGTGCCAGCAGCCCAGGACTAGGCGACACAGATACGCAGTATTTT. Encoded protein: CASSPGLGDTDTQYF.

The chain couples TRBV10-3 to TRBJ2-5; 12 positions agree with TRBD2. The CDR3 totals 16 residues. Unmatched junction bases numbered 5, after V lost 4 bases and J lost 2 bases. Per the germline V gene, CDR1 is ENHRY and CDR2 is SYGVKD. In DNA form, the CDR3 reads TGTGCCATCAGTGGTGGACTAGCGGGGCTACAAGAGACCCAGTACTTC. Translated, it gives CAISGGLAGLQETQYF.

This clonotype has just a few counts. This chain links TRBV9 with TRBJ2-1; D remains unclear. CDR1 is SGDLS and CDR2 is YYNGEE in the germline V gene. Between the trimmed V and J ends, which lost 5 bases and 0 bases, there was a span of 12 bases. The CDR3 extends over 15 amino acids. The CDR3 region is CASSDDGHSYNEQFF. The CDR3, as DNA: TGTGCCAGCAGTGACGACGGGCACTCCTACAATGAGCAGTTCTTC.

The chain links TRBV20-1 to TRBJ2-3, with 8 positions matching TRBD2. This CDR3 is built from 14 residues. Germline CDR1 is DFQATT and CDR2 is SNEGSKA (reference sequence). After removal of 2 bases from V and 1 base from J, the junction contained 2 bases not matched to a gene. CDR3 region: CSARTSGRTDTQYF. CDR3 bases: TGCAGTGCTAGAACTAGCGGCCGCACAGATACGCAGTATTTT.

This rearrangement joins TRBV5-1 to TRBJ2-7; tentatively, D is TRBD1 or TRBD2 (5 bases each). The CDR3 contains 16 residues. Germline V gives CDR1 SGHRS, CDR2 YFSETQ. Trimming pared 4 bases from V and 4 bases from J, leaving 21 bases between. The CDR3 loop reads CASSINGTHRGYEQYF. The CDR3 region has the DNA TGCGCCAGCAGCATAAACGGGACGCACCGAGGTTACGAGCAGTACTTC.

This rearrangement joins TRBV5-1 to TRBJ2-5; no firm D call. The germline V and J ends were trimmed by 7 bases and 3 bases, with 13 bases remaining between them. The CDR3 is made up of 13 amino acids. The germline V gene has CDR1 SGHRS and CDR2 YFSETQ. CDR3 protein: CASRIEAEETQYF. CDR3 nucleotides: TGCGCCAGCCGGATAGAGGCGGAAGAGACCCAGTACTTC.

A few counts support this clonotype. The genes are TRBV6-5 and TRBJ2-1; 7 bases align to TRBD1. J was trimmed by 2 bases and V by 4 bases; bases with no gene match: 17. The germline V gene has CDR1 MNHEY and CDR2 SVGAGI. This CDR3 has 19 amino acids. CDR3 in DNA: TGTGCCAGCAGTTCCGCCTATTGGGACAGCCCATTGACCTACAATGAGCAGTTCTTC. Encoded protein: CASSSAYWDSPLTYNEQFF.

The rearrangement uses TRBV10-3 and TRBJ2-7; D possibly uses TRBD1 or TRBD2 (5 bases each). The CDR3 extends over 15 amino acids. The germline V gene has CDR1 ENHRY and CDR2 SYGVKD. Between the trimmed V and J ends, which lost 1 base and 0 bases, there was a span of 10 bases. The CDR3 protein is CAISEYGTHSYEQYF. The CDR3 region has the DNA TGTGCCATCAGTGAGTACGGGACCCACTCCTACGAGCAGTACTTC.

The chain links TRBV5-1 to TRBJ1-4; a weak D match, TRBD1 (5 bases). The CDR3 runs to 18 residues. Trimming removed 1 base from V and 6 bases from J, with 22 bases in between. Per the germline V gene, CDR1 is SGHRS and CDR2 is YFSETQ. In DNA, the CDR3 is TGCGCCAGCAGCTTGCGTGGTCTGCGTGCAGGGAGAGATGAAAAACTGTTTTTT. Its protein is CASSLRGLRAGRDEKLFF.